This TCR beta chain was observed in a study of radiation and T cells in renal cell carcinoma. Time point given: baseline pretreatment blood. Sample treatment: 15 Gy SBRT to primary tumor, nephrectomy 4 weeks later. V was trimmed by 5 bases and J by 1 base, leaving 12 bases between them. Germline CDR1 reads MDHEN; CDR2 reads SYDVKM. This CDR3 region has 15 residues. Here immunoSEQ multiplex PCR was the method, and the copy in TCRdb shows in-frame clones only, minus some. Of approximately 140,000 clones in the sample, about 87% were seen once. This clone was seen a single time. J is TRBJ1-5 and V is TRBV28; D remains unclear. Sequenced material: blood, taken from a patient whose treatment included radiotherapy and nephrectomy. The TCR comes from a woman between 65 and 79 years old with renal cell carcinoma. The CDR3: CASSPRSGSNQPQHF. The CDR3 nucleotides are TGTGCCAGCAGTCCCCGATCGGGCAGCAATCAGCCCCAGCATTTT.